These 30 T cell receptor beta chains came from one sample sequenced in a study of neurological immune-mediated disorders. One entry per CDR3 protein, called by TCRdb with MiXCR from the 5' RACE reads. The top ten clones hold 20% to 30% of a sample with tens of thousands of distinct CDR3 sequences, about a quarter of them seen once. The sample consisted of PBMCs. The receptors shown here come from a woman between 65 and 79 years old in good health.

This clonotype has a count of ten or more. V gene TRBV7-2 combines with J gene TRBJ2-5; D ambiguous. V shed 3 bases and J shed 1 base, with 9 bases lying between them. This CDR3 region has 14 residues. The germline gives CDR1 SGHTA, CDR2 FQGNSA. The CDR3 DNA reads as TGTGCCAGCAGCTTTACTACAGTCCAAGAGACCCAGTACTTC. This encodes CASSFTTVQETQYF.

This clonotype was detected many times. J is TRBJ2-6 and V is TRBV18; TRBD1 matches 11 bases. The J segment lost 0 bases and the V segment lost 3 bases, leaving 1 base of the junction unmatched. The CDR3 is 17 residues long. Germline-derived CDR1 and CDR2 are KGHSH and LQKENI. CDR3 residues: CASSPGTGGSGANVLTF. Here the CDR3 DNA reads TGTGCCAGCTCACCCGGGACAGGGGGCTCTGGGGCCAACGTCCTGACTTTC.

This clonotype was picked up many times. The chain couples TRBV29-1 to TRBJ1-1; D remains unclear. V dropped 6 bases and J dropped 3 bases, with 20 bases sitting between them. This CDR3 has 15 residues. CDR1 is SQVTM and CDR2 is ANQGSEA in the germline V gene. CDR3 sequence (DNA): TGCAGCGTCATGACACACCCCCACGGCGACACTGAAGCTTTCTTT. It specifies CSVMTHPHGDTEAFF.

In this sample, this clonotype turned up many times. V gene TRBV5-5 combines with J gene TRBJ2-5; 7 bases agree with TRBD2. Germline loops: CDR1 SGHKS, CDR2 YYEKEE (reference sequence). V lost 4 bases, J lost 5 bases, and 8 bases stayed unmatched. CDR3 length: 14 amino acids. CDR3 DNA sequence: TGTGCCAGCAGCCGGGAGGCGTGGGGGGAGACCCAGTACTTC. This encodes CASSREAWGETQYF.

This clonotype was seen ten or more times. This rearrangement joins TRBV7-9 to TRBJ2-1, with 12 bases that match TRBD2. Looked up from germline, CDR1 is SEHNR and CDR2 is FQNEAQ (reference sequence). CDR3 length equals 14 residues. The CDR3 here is CAAGTSGSYNEQFF. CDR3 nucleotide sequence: TGTGCGGCCGGGACTAGCGGGTCCTACAATGAGCAGTTCTTC. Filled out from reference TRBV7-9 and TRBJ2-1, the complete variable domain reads DTGVSQNPRHKITKRGQNVTFRCDPISEHNRLYWYRQTLGQGPEFLTYFQNEAQLEKSRLLSDRFSAERPKGSFSTLEIQRTEQGDSAMYLCAAGTSGSYNEQFFGPGTRLTVL.

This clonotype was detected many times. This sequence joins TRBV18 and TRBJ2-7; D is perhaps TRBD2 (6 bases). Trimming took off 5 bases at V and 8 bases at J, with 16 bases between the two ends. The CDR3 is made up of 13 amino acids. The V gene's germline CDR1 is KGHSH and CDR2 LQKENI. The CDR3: CASSGGFRVKQYF. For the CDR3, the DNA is TGTGCCAGCTCAGGGGGGTTCCGTGTGAAGCAGTACTTC.

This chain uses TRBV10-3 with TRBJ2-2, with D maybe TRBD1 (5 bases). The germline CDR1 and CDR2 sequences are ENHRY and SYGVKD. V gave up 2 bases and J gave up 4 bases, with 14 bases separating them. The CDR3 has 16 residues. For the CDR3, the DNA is TGTGCCATCAGTGAGATTCAGGGCTATGGCACCGGGGAGCTGTTTTTT. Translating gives CAISEIQGYGTGELFF.

In nucleotides, the CDR3 is TGTGCCAGCAGTTCGGGGGCCCCCTATAATTCACCCCTCCACTTT. This gives the protein CASSSGAPYNSPLHF. V is TRBV12-3 or TRBV12-4 and J is TRBJ1-6, with D possibly TRBD1 on 6 matching bases. This CDR3 is built from 15 residues. Trimming stripped 4 bases from V and 2 bases from J, with 9 bases between.

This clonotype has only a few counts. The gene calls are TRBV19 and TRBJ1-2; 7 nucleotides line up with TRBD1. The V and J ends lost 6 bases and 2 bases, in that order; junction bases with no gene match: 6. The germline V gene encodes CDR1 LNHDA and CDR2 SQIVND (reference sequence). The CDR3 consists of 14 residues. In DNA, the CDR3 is TGTGCCAGTAGCCAGGACAGGCTAAACTATGGCTACACCTTC. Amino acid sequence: CASSQDRLNYGYTF. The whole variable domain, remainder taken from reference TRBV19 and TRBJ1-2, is DGGITQSPKYLFRKEGQNVTLSCEQNLNHDAMYWYRQDPGQGLRLIYYSQIVNDFQKGDIAEGYSVSREKKESFPLTVTSAQKNPTAFYLCASSQDRLNYGYTFGSGTRLTVV.

CDR3: CASSPGLAGWNEQFF. The CDR3 DNA reads TGTGCCAGCAGCCCCGGACTAGCGGGGTGGAATGAGCAGTTCTTC. The chain couples TRBV7-3 to TRBJ2-1, with 12 bases aligning to TRBD2. This CDR3 spans 15 amino acids. Germline loops: CDR1 SGHTA, CDR2 FQGTGA. V lost 5 bases, J lost 7 bases, and 6 bases stayed unmatched.

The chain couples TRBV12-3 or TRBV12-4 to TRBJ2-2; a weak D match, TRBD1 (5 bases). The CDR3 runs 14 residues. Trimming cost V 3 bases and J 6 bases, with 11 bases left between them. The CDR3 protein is CASSLGLPSGELFF. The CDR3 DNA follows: TGTGCCAGCAGTTTGGGGCTCCCTTCCGGGGAGCTGTTTTTT.

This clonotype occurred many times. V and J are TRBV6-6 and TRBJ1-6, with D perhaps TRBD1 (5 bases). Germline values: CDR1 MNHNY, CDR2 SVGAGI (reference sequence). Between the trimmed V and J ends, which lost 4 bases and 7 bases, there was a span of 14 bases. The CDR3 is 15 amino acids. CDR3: CASSSPQGRNSPLHF. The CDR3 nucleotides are TGTGCCAGCAGTTCCCCCCAGGGAAGGAATTCACCCCTCCACTTT.

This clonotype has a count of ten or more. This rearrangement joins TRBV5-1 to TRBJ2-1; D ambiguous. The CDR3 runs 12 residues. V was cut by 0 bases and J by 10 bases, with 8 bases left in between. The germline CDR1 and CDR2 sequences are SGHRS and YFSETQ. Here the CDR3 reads CASSLASGEQFF. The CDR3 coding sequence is TGCGCCAGCAGCTTGGCCTCAGGCGAGCAGTTCTTC.

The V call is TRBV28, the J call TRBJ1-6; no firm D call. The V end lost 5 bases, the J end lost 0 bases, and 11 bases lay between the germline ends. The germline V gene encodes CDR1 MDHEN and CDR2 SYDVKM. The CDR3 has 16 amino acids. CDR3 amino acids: CASSPSGTSYNSPLHF. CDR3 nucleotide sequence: TGTGCCAGCAGTCCCTCGGGTACCTCCTATAATTCACCCCTCCACTTT. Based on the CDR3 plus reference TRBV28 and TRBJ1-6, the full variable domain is DVKVTQSSRYLVKRTGEKVFLECVQDMDHENMFWYRQDPGLGLRLIYFSYDVKMKEKGDIPEGYSVSREKKERFSLILESASTNQTSMYLCASSPSGTSYNSPLHFGNGTRLTVT.

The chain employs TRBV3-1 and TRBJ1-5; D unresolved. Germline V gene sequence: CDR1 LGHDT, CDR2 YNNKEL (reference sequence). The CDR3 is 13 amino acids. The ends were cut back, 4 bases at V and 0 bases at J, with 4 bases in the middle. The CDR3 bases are TGTGCCAGCAGCCGGGTTAGCAATCAGCCCCAGCATTTT. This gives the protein CASSRVSNQPQHF.

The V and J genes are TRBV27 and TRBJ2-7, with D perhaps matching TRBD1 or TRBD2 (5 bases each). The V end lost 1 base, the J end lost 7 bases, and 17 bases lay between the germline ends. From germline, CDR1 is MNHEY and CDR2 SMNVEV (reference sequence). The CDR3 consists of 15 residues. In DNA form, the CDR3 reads TGTGCCAGCAGTTTATGGGGGACCCAACTCAAAGAGCAGTACTTC. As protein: CASSLWGTQLKEQYF.

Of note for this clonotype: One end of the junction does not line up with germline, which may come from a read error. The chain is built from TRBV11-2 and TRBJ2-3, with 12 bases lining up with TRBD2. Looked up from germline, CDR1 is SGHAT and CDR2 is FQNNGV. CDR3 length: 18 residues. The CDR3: CANSLELAGGFSTDTQYF. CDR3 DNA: TGTGCCAACAGCTTAGAACTAGCGGGAGGCTTTAGTACAGATACACAGTATTTT.

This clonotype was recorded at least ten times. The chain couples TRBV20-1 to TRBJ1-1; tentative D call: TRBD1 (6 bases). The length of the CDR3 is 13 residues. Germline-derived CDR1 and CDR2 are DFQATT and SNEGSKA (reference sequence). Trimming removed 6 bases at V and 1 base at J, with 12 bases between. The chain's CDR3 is CSARQDTNTEAFF. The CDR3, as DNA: TGCAGTGCCAGACAGGACACGAACACTGAAGCTTTCTTT.

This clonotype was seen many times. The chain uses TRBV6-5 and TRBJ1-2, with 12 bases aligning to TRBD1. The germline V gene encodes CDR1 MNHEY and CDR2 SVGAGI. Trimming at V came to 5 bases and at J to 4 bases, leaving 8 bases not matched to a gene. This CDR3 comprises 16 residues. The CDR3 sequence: CASSPPGTGGGYGYTF. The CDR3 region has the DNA TGTGCCAGCAGTCCCCCCGGGACAGGGGGCGGCTATGGCTACACCTTC.

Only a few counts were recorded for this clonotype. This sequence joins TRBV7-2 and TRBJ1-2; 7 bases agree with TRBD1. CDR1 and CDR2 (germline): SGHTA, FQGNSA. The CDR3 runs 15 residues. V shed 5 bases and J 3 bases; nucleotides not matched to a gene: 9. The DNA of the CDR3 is TGTGCCAGCAGCCAATTCACAACAGGGGACTATGGCTACACCTTC. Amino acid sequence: CASSQFTTGDYGYTF.

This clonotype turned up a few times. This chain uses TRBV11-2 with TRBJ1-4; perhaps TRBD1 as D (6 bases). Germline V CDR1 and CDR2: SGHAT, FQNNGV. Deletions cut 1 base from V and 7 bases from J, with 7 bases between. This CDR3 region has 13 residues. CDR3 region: CASSLAGVEKLFF. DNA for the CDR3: TGTGCCAGCAGCTTAGCAGGGGTTGAAAAACTGTTTTTT.

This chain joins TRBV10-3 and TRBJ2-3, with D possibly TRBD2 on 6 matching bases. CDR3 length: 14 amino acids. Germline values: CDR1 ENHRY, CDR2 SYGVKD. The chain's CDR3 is CVIADIRGTDTQYF. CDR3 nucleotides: TGTGTCATTGCTGACATTCGGGGGACAGATACGCAGTATTTT.

The CDR3 DNA follows: TGTGCCAGCAGACCTACAGGGAGCTGGAACACTGAAGCTTTCTTT. Translation gives CASRPTGSWNTEAFF. The V and J genes are TRBV6-2 or TRBV6-3 and TRBJ1-1; maybe TRBD1 (6 bases). The germline gives CDR1 MNHEY, CDR2 SVGEGT. This CDR3 has 15 amino acids. V was clipped by 6 bases and J by 1 base, with 15 bases between them.

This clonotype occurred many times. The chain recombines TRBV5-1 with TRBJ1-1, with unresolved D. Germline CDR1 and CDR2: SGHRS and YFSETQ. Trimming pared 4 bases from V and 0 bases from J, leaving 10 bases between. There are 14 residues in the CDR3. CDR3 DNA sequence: TGCGCCAGCAGCCCTGGACGTATGAACACTGAAGCTTTCTTT. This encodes CASSPGRMNTEAFF.

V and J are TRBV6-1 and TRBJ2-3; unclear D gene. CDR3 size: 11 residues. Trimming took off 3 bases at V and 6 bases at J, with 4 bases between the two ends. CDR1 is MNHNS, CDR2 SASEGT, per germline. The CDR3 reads CASSERDTQYF. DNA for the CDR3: TGTGCCAGCAGTGAGAGGGATACGCAGTATTTT.

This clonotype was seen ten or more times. The CDR3 sequence is CASSQDVFREWDEQYF. CDR3 coding DNA: TGTGCCAGCAGCCAAGATGTTTTCCGGGAGTGGGACGAGCAGTACTTC. This chain links TRBV4-2 with TRBJ2-7; tentatively, D is TRBD2 (6 bases). CDR3 length equals 16 residues. With 0 bases removed from V and 5 bases from J, the gap between germline ends came to 17 bases. CDR1 is LGHNA, CDR2 YNFKEQ, per germline.

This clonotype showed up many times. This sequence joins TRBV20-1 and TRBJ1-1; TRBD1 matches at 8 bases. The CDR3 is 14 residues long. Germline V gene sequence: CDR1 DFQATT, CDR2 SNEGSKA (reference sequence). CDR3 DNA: TGCAGCCCTAAGCCGGGACAGGAGAGCACTGAAGCTTTCTTT. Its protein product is CSPKPGQESTEAFF.

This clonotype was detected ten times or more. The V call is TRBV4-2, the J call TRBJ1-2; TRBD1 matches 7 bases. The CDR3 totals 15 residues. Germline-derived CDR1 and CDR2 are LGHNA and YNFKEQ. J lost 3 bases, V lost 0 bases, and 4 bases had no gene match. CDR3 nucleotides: TGTGCCAGCAGCCAAGATCCCACAGGGGACTATGGCTACACCTTC. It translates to CASSQDPTGDYGYTF.

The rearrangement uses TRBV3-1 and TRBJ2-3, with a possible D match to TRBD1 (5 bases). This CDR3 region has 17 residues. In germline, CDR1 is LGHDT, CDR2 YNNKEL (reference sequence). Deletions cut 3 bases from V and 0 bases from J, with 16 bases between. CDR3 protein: CASSQLFTRGSTDTQYF. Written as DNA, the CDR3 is TGTGCCAGCAGCCAGTTGTTTACAAGGGGTAGCACAGATACGCAGTATTTT.

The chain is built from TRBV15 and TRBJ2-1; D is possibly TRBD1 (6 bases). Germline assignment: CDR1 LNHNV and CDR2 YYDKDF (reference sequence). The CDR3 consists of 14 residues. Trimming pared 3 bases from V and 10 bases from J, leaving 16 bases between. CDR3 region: CATSRDQGLWEQFF. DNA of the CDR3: TGTGCCACCAGCAGGGACCAGGGGCTTTGGGAGCAGTTCTTC.